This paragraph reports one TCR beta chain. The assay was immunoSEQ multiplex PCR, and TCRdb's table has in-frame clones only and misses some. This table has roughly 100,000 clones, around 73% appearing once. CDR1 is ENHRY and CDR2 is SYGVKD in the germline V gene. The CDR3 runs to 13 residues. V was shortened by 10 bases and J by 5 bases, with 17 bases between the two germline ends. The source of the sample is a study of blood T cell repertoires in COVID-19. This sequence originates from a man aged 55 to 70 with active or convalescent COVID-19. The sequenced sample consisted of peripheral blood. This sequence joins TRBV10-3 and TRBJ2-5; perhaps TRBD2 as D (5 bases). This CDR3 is CATRVEGRETQYF. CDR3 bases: TGTGCCACCCGAGTCGAGGGTCGGGAGACCCAGTACTTC.